The TCR beta chain under discussion was sequenced for a study of early T cells in non-severe SARS-CoV-2 infection. In the study overall: Sequencing targeted bulk RNA from unsorted whole blood, leaving chains unpaired. Notes on the study in general: Private and CD4 specificities were missed by VDJdb matching, which favored anti-spike CD8 responses.

This clonotype was seen more than once but under ten times. As yet, its antigen is unknown. The ends lost 3 bases at V and 6 bases at J; junction bases unmatched: 2. CDR3 length: 14 amino acids. CDR1 and CDR2 from the germline V gene are MNHEY and SVGAGI. Researchers attached unique molecular identifiers to individual cDNA molecules. TCRdb re-analysed the 5' RACE reads in MiXCR, keeping a single row per CDR3 protein. The table lists approximately 70,000 distinct CDR3 sequences, more than 10% of them singletons. The sequenced material came from whole blood. This TCR was sampled from an adult who was a healthcare worker with PCR-confirmed SARS-CoV-2 infection or an uninfected control (not recorded which). The chain has TRBV6-5 and TRBJ1-1, with 12 bases fitting TRBD1. CDR3 DNA sequence: TGTGCCAGCAGTTATGGGACAGGGGGCCCTGAAGCTTTCTTT. Its translation: CASSYGTGGPEAFF.